The next 26 T cell receptor beta chains were all read from a single sample in a study of blood T cell repertoires in COVID-19. TCRdb's copy holds only in-frame clones and misses some; the assay was immunoSEQ multiplex PCR. The repertoire consists of around 70,000 clones, with 84% occurring once and the leading ten covering about a third. Input material: peripheral blood. The receptors originated from a man in his 70s with acute or convalescent COVID-19.

V usage is TRBV10-1 and J usage is TRBJ2-7; D may be TRBD2 (5 bases). The CDR3 runs 14 residues. Germline CDR1 is WNHNN and CDR2 is SYGVQD (reference sequence). The V and J ends lost 1 base and 0 bases respectively, with 7 bases between them. The CDR3 here is CASSECGRSYEQYF. DNA for the CDR3: TGCGCCAGCAGTGAGTGCGGGCGCTCCTACGAGCAGTACTTC.

The chain links TRBV19 to TRBJ2-1, with unresolved D. CDR1 and CDR2 from the germline V gene are LNHDA and SQIVND (reference sequence). The CDR3 is 15 residues long. Trimming removed 0 bases at V and 1 base at J, with 7 bases between. The CDR3 bases are TGTGCCAGTAGTATAGATTCCGGTTCCTACAATGAGCAGTTCTTC. It translates to CASSIDSGSYNEQFF.

V usage is TRBV18 and J usage is TRBJ1-1; tentative D call: TRBD1 (5 bases). The CDR3 is made up of 14 amino acids. V was trimmed by 5 bases and J by 5 bases, leaving 15 bases between them. Germline CDR1 is KGHSH and CDR2 is LQKENI. The CDR3 here is CASSLGAVGTEAFF. In nucleotides, the CDR3 is TGTGCCAGCTCATTAGGGGCAGTGGGGACTGAAGCTTTCTTT. The whole variable domain, remainder taken from reference TRBV18 and TRBJ1-1, is NAGVMQNPRHLVRRRGQEARLRCSPMKGHSHVYWYRQLPEEGLKFMVYLQKENIIDESGMPKERFSAEFPKEGPSILRIQQVVRGDSAAYFCASSLGAVGTEAFFGQGTRLTVV.

This clone was observed once. The chain recombines TRBV20-1 with TRBJ2-1; 9 positions agree with TRBD2. This CDR3 is built from 13 residues. Trimming at V came to 3 bases and at J to 6 bases, leaving 3 bases not matched to a gene. Germline values: CDR1 DFQATT, CDR2 SNEGSKA (reference sequence). The CDR3 nucleotides read TGCAGTGCTAGTCCGGGACTAGCCAATGAGCAGTTCTTC. Translation gives CSASPGLANEQFF.

This clone was detected only a few times. The chain couples TRBV19 to TRBJ2-2; TRBD1 matches at 8 bases. The length of the CDR3 is 15 residues. V gave up 5 bases and J gave up 1 base; unmatched junction bases: 3. Germline lookup yields CDR1 LNHDA and CDR2 SQIVND (reference sequence). CDR3 residues: CASSGTGLNTGELFF. The CDR3 region has the DNA TGTGCCAGTAGTGGGACAGGTCTGAACACCGGGGAGCTGTTTTTT. Combining the CDR3 with reference TRBV19 and TRBJ2-2 gives the whole variable domain DGGITQSPKYLFRKEGQNVTLSCEQNLNHDAMYWYRQDPGQGLRLIYYSQIVNDFQKGDIAEGYSVSREKKESFPLTVTSAQKNPTAFYLCASSGTGLNTGELFFGEGSRLTVL.

This sequence joins TRBV29-1 and TRBJ2-7; the match to TRBD1 covers 8 bases. CDR3 length equals 13 residues. Per the germline V gene, CDR1 is SQVTM and CDR2 is ANQGSEA. J gave up 4 bases and V 7 bases, and 9 bases lay outside the gene matches. CDR3 in DNA: TGCAGCGCCATGCAGGGGGCGCGATACGAGCAGTACTTC. It codes for CSAMQGARYEQYF.

This chain uses TRBV28 with TRBJ1-5, with D possibly being TRBD1 (6 bases). Trimming took 2 bases from V and 7 from J, leaving 15 bases between them. Germline CDR1 and CDR2: MDHEN and SYDVKM. The CDR3 has 15 residues. The CDR3 sequence is CASSLIGRGTQPQHF. CDR3 coding DNA: TGTGCCAGCAGTTTAATCGGCAGGGGTACACAGCCCCAGCATTTT.

The rearrangement uses TRBV9 and TRBJ2-7, with TRBD2 matching 7 bases. This CDR3 has 16 residues. In germline, CDR1 is SGDLS, CDR2 YYNGEE. The trim removed 0 bases at V and 2 bases at J, leaving 8 bases unmatched. The CDR3 sequence is CASSVGAAGHPYEQYF. CDR3 coding DNA: TGTGCCAGCAGCGTAGGGGCAGCGGGGCATCCCTACGAGCAGTACTTC.

This chain links TRBV3-1 (or the pseudogene TRBV3-2) with TRBJ1-4, with a tentative D call TRBD1 (5 bases). This CDR3 spans 14 amino acids. Looked up from germline, CDR1 is LGHDT and CDR2 is YNNKEL (reference sequence). V was pared by 0 bases and J by 4 bases, with 6 bases between. The CDR3 nucleotides read TGTGCCAGCAGCCAAGAAGGACATAATGAAAAACTGTTTTTT. Protein: CASSQEGHNEKLFF.

The chain links TRBV19 to TRBJ2-2; the match to TRBD2 covers 7 bases. This CDR3 is 15 amino acids long. With 3 bases clipped from V and 6 bases from J, the junction kept 7 bases outside the gene matches. Germline CDR1 reads LNHDA; CDR2 reads SQIVND (reference sequence). As DNA, the CDR3 is TGTGCCAGTAGTATCGTCGGGGGGAAGGCCGGGGAGCTGTTTTTT. Protein: CASSIVGGKAGELFF.

The rearrangement joins TRBV9 to TRBJ1-3; a possible D gene is TRBD1 (5 bases). This CDR3 spans 15 amino acids. Trimming shortened V by 0 bases and J by 2 bases, and 9 bases separated the two germline ends. Per germline, CDR1 SGDLS and CDR2 YYNGEE. This CDR3 is CASSVDWGAGNTIYF. In DNA, the CDR3 is TGTGCCAGCAGCGTAGATTGGGGGGCTGGAAACACCATATATTTT.

The rearrangement uses TRBV19 and TRBJ2-1, with 10 bases that match TRBD1. With 7 bases clipped from V and 10 bases from J, the junction kept 7 bases outside the gene matches. Germline-derived CDR1 and CDR2 are LNHDA and SQIVND (reference sequence). The CDR3 consists of 13 residues. DNA of the CDR3: TGTGCCAGTAAACACCGGGACAGGGGCGAGCAGTTCTTC. Translating gives CASKHRDRGEQFF.

The V call is TRBV6-6, the J call TRBJ1-2; 9 positions match TRBD1. The CDR3 totals 14 residues. Germline V gene lookup returns CDR1 MNHNY and CDR2 SVGAGI (reference sequence). J was trimmed by 4 bases and V by 2 bases; bases with no gene match: 2. The DNA of the CDR3 is TGTGCCAGCAGTTACCCGGACAGGGGCTATGGCTACACCTTC. It translates to CASSYPDRGYGYTF.

The chain recombines TRBV18 with TRBJ1-1; D is undetermined. CDR1 is KGHSH, CDR2 LQKENI, per germline. Deletions cut 6 bases from V and 0 bases from J, with 17 bases between. The length of the CDR3 is 16 residues. The CDR3 DNA follows: TGTGCCAGCTCCCTCTCGATACAGCAAATGAACACTGAAGCTTTCTTT. Translated: CASSLSIQQMNTEAFF.

This chain's CDR3 is CASSFFEADLYGYTF. Written as DNA, the CDR3 is TGTGCCAGCAGCTTTTTCGAGGCAGACCTCTATGGCTACACCTTC. This chain uses TRBV5-6 with TRBJ1-2, with unresolved D. Trimming took 2 bases from V and 4 from J, leaving 15 bases between them. CDR1 is SGHDT and CDR2 is YYEEEE in the germline V gene. The CDR3 is 15 residues long.

The chain employs TRBV24-1 and TRBJ2-1, with 7 bases aligning to TRBD2. The CDR3 extends over 13 amino acids. V was clipped by 5 bases and J by 9 bases; unmatched bases: 6. The germline CDR1 and CDR2 sequences are KGHDR and SFDVKD. The CDR3 sequence: CATSVGGHGEQFF. In DNA, the CDR3 is TGTGCCACCAGTGTGGGAGGGCATGGTGAGCAGTTCTTC.

The chain carries TRBV25-1 and TRBJ2-7; 9 positions match TRBD1. Germline values: CDR1 MGHDK, CDR2 SYGVNS. The J segment lost 7 bases and the V segment lost 8 bases, leaving 12 bases of the junction unmatched. The CDR3 length is 14 residues. The CDR3 nucleotides are TGTGCCAGCGGACCTACAGGGGGCGCGGGGGAGCAGTACTTC. This codes for CASGPTGGAGEQYF.

The chain combines TRBV3-1 (or the pseudogene TRBV3-2) with TRBJ2-2; 8 bases are shared with TRBD2. The CDR3 extends over 15 amino acids. The trim removed 4 bases at V and 4 bases at J, leaving 5 bases unmatched. Germline assignment: CDR1 LGHDT and CDR2 YNNKEL (reference sequence). CDR3: CASSPMAGGTGELFF. DNA for the CDR3: TGTGCCAGCAGCCCGATGGCGGGGGGCACCGGGGAGCTGTTTTTT.

The chain is built from TRBV7-2 and TRBJ1-6, with D possibly being TRBD1 (6 bases). Trimming stripped 4 bases from V and 7 bases from J, with 11 bases between. The germline V gene encodes CDR1 SGHTA and CDR2 FQGNSA. The CDR3 runs to 14 residues. The CDR3 loop is CASSSTGSNSPLHF. For the CDR3, the DNA is TGTGCCAGCAGCTCGACAGGATCCAATTCACCCCTCCACTTT.

The chain has TRBV2 and TRBJ1-3, with D unclear. Germline assignment: CDR1 SNHLY and CDR2 FYNNEI. The CDR3 loop spans 15 amino acids. V lost 5 bases and J lost 0, with 11 bases in between. The CDR3: CASSREIISGNTIYF. The DNA for the CDR3 is TGTGCCAGCAGTCGCGAGATTATCTCTGGAAACACCATATATTTT.

This clone was recorded only once. V gene TRBV5-6 combines with J gene TRBJ1-3, with D unclear. The length of the CDR3 is 15 residues. Germline-derived CDR1 and CDR2 are SGHDT and YYEEEE. V was cut by 1 base and J by 0 bases, with 8 bases left in between. In DNA form, the CDR3 reads TGTGCCAGCAGCTTGACAGCCAACTCTGGAAACACCATATATTTT. As protein: CASSLTANSGNTIYF.

The gene calls are TRBV30 and TRBJ2-7, with 8 bases identical to TRBD1. With V trimmed by 0 bases and J by 2 bases, 3 bases remained unmatched. CDR1 is GTSNPN, CDR2 SVGIG, per germline (reference sequence). This CDR3 has 14 amino acids. The CDR3 here is CAWSVWDRTYEQYF. The CDR3, as DNA: TGTGCCTGGAGTGTATGGGACAGGACCTACGAGCAGTACTTC. The full variable domain, rest sourced from reference TRBV30 and TRBJ2-7, is SQTIHQWPATLVQPVGSPLSLECTVEGTSNPNLYWYRQAAGRGLQLLFYSVGIGQISSEVPQNLSASRPQDRQFILSSKKLLLSDSGFYLCAWSVWDRTYEQYFGPGTRLTVT.

This sequence joins TRBV19 and TRBJ2-1, with D tentatively TRBD2 (6 bases). This CDR3 has 13 amino acids. Trimming stripped 5 bases from V and 9 bases from J, with 14 bases between. Germline CDR1 reads LNHDA; CDR2 reads SQIVND (reference sequence). CDR3: CASSSAGRSEQFF. The CDR3 DNA sequence: TGTGCCAGTAGTTCCGCGGGACGATCTGAGCAGTTCTTC.

J is TRBJ2-3 and V is TRBV7-2; 10 bases match TRBD2. CDR1 is SGHTA and CDR2 is FQGNSA in the germline V gene. The J segment lost 1 base and the V segment lost 1 base, leaving 2 bases of the junction unmatched. The CDR3 consists of 16 residues. The CDR3 coding sequence is TGTGCCAGCAGCTTAGGGGGACTAGCGCGCACAGATACGCAGTATTTT. Translation: CASSLGGLARTDTQYF.

V is TRBV10-3 and J is TRBJ2-2; TRBD2 matches 12 bases. After removal of 8 bases from V and 3 bases from J, the junction contained 7 bases not matched to a gene. The CDR3 totals 16 residues. Germline V gene lookup returns CDR1 ENHRY and CDR2 SYGVKD. CDR3: CAIPTSGSLHTGELFF. The CDR3 nucleotides are TGTGCCATCCCGACTAGCGGGAGTCTTCACACCGGGGAGCTGTTTTTT.

The V call is TRBV28, the J call TRBJ1-1, with D uncertain. Germline V gives CDR1 MDHEN, CDR2 SYDVKM. The germline V and J ends were trimmed by 3 bases and 0 bases, with 11 bases remaining between them. This CDR3 is built from 15 residues. In DNA form, the CDR3 reads TGTGCCAGCAGTTTCAGTATAGACATGAACACTGAAGCTTTCTTT. It is translated as CASSFSIDMNTEAFF.